The T cell receptor (beta chain) under discussion was sequenced for a study of T cells in Graves' hyperthyroidism and ophthalmopathy. Whole-study context: Peripheral blood collection took place at initial diagnosis, before any treatment.

Overall study results and limits: Among thyroid clonotypes expanded above 0.001, most also appeared in blood.

Blood sampling occurred at first hyperthyroidism diagnosis, ahead of any ophthalmopathy symptoms. It was less than 13 ml of fresh peripheral blood that supplied the PBMCs. Regions amplified from RNA transcripts were the TCR beta CDR3 regions. Using the HTBI primer set, a first-round RT-PCR was run on the TCR CDR3. TCRdb re-called the multiplex PCR reads through MiXCR, storing one row per CDR3 protein. The sample lists approximately 620,000 distinct CDR3 sequences, roughly 14% occurring once. Germline values: CDR1 KGHDR, CDR2 SFDVKD. Trimming shortened V by 2 bases and J by 3 bases, and 23 bases separated the two germline ends. There are 19 residues in the CDR3. This clonotype occurred many times. Its antigen is not known.

Material: blood. This receptor was taken from a woman between 25 and 40 years old with Graves' hyperthyroidism that later progressed to Graves' ophthalmopathy. The chain has TRBV24-1 and TRBJ2-3; possibly TRBD2 for D (5 bases). The CDR3 spells CATSDSPSLYPTGTDTQYF. The CDR3 nucleotides are TGTGCCACCAGTGATTCTCCTAGCCTATATCCGACCGGGACAGATACGCAGTATTTT.